This TCR beta chain stems from a study of shared clonotypes between healthy human individuals. Whole-study results and caveats: Estimated richness was generally greater in naive than memory subsets.

For this clone: Its antigen is not identified.

Terminally differentiated effector memory CD45RA+ cells were excluded by CCR7 positive selection of CD45RO-negative cells. Nashville, Tennessee was home to all donors, each a Caucasian adult. The junction had 11 bases not matched to a gene; V was cut back by 4 bases and J by 5 bases. Germline-derived CDR1 and CDR2 are SGHDT and YYEEEE. The CDR3 covers 15 residues. Sorted subsets were amplified in replicate PCRs using 200 ng DNA, about 30,000 T cell genomes. TCRdb's copy holds only in-frame clones and misses some; the assay was immunoSEQ multiplex PCR. The sample lists 1.5 million to 2.5 million clones, about 95% occurring once.

This clonotype was obtained from a young man in good health. Sequenced input: naive CD8+ T cells sorted from blood. The chain is built from TRBV5-6 and TRBJ1-2, with 7 bases identical to TRBD1. CDR3 sequence (DNA): TGTGCCAGCAGCGGCCTAGACAGGGAACCTTATGGCTACACCTTC. Translation: CASSGLDREPYGYTF.